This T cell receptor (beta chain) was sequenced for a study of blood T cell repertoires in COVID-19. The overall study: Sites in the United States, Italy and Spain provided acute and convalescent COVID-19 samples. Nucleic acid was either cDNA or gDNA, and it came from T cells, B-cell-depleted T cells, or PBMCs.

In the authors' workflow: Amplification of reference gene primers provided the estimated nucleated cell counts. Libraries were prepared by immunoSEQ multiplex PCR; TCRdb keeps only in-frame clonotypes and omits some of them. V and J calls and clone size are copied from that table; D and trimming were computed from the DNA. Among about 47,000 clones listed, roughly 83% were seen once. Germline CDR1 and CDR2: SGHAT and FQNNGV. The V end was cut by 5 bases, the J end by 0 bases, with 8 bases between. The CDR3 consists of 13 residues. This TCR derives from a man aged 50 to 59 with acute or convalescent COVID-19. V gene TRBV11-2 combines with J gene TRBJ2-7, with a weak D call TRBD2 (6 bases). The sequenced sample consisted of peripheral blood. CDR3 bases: TGTGCCAGCAGCCTGGGGGGCTCCTACGAGCAGTACTTC. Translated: CASSLGGSYEQYF. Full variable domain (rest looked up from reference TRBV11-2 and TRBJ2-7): EAGVAQSPRYKIIEKRQSVAFWCNPISGHATLYWYQQILGQGPKLLIQFQNNGVVDDSQLPKDRFSAERLKGVDSTLKIQPAKLEDSAVYLCASSLGGSYEQYFGPGTRLTVT.